This T cell receptor (beta chain) was sequenced for a study of cytomegalovirus exposure and HLA in healthy donors. The V gene's germline CDR1 is SGHDN and CDR2 FVKESK. The CDR3 is 15 amino acids. Trimming took off 1 base at V and 0 bases at J, with 9 bases between the two ends. In the PCR, 60 Vbeta and 13 Jbeta primers were used. The repertoire was sequenced with immunoSEQ multiplex PCR; TCRdb's copy has only in-frame clones and lacks some. Here the sample spans 150,000 to 200,000 clones, roughly 90% being singletons. Material for sequencing was PBMCs. The TCR sequence derives from a woman between 18 and 30 years old in good health and CMV-seronegative. The gene calls are TRBV14 and TRBJ1-1; D uncertain. In nucleotides, the CDR3 is TGTGCCAGCAGCCAAGGGAGGCAGCTGAACACTGAAGCTTTCTTT. It yields the protein CASSQGRQLNTEAFF. The complete variable domain, with remaining parts taken from reference TRBV14 and TRBJ1-1, reads EAGVTQFPSHSVIEKGQTVTLRCDPISGHDNLYWYRRVMGKEIKFLLHFVKESKQDESGMPNNRFLAERTGGTYSTLKVQPAELEDSGVYFCASSQGRQLNTEAFFGQGTRLTVV.